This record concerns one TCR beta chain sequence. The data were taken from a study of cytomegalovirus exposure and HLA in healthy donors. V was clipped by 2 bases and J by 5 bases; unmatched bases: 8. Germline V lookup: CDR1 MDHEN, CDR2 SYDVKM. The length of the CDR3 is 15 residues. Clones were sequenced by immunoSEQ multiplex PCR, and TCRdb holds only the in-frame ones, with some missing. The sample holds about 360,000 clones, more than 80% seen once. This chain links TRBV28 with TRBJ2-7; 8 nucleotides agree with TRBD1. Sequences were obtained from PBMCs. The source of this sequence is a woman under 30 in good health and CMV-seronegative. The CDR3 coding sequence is TGTGCCAGCAGTTTACCCGACAGGGGCCGAAACGAGCAGTACTTC. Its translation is CASSLPDRGRNEQYF.